In its sample, the clone carrying this T cell receptor (beta chain) was seen once. This specimen belongs to a study of blood T cell repertoires in COVID-19. The repertoire was sequenced with immunoSEQ multiplex PCR; TCRdb's copy has only in-frame clones and lacks some. Of 150,000 to 200,000 clones in the sample, more than 70% were seen once. The germline V gene encodes CDR1 LGHDT and CDR2 YNNKEL (reference sequence). This CDR3 region has 16 residues. Trimming cost V 0 bases and J 2 bases; bases outside gene matches: 5. Material: peripheral blood. The receptor was isolated from a human donor in a cohort sampled during active COVID-19. The genes are TRBV3-1 (or the pseudogene TRBV3-2) and TRBJ2-7, with 9 bases identical to TRBD1. CDR3 region: CASSQDKDRGPYEQYF. As DNA, the CDR3 is TGTGCCAGCAGCCAAGATAAGGACAGGGGACCCTACGAGCAGTACTTC.